This is a list of T cell receptor beta chains from one sample in a study of OX40 agonist ivuxolimab in advanced cancers. Data came from immunoSEQ multiplex PCR; TCRdb stores just in-frame clones and leaves some out. The profile shows 25,000 to 35,000 clones, 75% to 90% of them singletons. This specimen was CD4+ or CD8+ T cells sorted from blood, taken in a trial of the OX40 agonist ivuxolimab. These receptors all come from an adult with an advanced solid tumor such as melanoma, head and neck, liver or kidney cancer. The CDR3 runs from the conserved cysteine through the conserved F or W. A D gene is named only where the DNA matches it firmly. Rows may omit the clone size; those that give it use once, few, many or a size class.

NA	TRBV27	NA	TRBJ2-7	CASSSGVFTYEQYF	TGTGCCAGCAGTTCGGGGGTCTTTACCTACGAGCAGTACTTC
NA	TRBV27	NA	TRBJ1-6	CASSLSKSGSPLHF	TGTGCCAGCAGCCTTAGTAAATCCGGATCACCCCTCCACTTT
TRBD2	TRBV5-1	NA	TRBJ2-7	CASSLAAGGPEQYF	TGCGCCAGCAGCTTGGCGGCGGGGGGGCCGGAGCAGTACTTC
TRBD2	TRBV27	NA	TRBJ2-5	CASSLSGEETQYF	TGTGCCAGCAGTTTAAGCGGGGAAGAGACCCAGTACTTC
NA	TRBV29-1	NA	TRBJ2-4	CSFLVEWKNDIQYF	TGCAGCTTCCTCGTCGAATGGAAAAACGACATTCAGTACTTC
NA	TRBV7-2	NA	TRBJ1-2	CASSLTQALHYGYTF	TGTGCCAGCAGCTTAACACAGGCGCTTCACTATGGCTACACCTTC
NA	TRBV21-1	few	TRBJ2-1	CASSKGAGGRNEQFF	TGTGCCAGCAGCAAAGGCGCGGGAGGGCGGAATGAGCAGTTCTTC
TRBD1	TRBV9	NA	TRBJ2-7	CASSVGGDRGYEQYF	TGTGCCAGCAGCGTAGGTGGGGACAGGGGATACGAGCAGTACTTC
NA	TRBV27	NA	TRBJ2-5	CASSRGTEETQYF	TGTGCCAGCAGTCGGGGCACGGAAGAGACCCAGTACTTC
NA	TRBV18	NA	TRBJ2-3	CASSPYGGFVKDTQYF	TGTGCCAGCTCACCATACGGCGGGTTCGTGAAGGATACGCAGTATTTT
NA	TRBV5-6	NA	TRBJ2-3	CASSLAFVGDTQYF	TGTGCCAGCAGCTTGGCCTTCGTCGGAGATACGCAGTATTTT
NA	TRBV7-3	NA	TRBJ2-3	CASGAVGSTDTQYF	TGTGCCAGCGGGGCGGTTGGCAGCACAGATACGCAGTATTTT
NA	TRBV6-6	NA	TRBJ2-3	CASSYFVSADTQYF	TGTGCCAGCAGTTACTTTGTGAGCGCAGATACGCAGTATTTT
NA	TRBV19	NA	TRBJ2-3	CASRGGEGPATDTQYF	TGTGCCAGTAGAGGGGGGGAGGGCCCCGCCACAGATACGCAGTATTTT
NA	TRBV6-6	NA	TRBJ2-7	CASSYSAYEQYF	TGTGCCAGCAGTTACTCTGCTTACGAGCAGTACTTC
TRBD2	TRBV7-3	NA	TRBJ2-1	CASGIAGGDNEQFF	TGTGCCAGCGGAATAGCGGGAGGGGACAATGAGCAGTTCTTC
TRBD1	TRBV7-9	NA	TRBJ2-6	CASSLVPGQGSGANVLTF	TGTGCCAGCAGCTTAGTCCCCGGACAGGGCTCCGGGGCCAACGTCCTGACTTTC
TRBD2	TRBV7-3	NA	TRBJ2-3	CASRDPTGLAGGHNADTQYF	TGTGCCAGCAGGGACCCGACGGGACTAGCGGGAGGGCACAACGCAGATACGCAGTATTTT
NA	TRBV9	NA	TRBJ1-4	CASSVGGGPNEKLFF	TGTGCCAGCAGCGTAGGTGGGGGACCTAATGAAAAACTGTTTTTT
NA	TRBV27	NA	TRBJ1-1	CASSLLRDTLNTEAFF	TGTGCCAGCAGTTTGCTCCGGGACACTCTGAACACTGAAGCTTTCTTT
NA	TRBV2	NA	TRBJ1-1	CASSYTGMNTEAFF	TGTGCCAGCAGTTATACAGGGATGAACACTGAAGCTTTCTTT
NA	TRBV4-1	NA	TRBJ2-5	CASSQDDPGLEQETQYF	TGCGCCAGCAGCCAAGATGATCCGGGACTCGAACAAGAGACCCAGTACTTC
NA	TRBV5-1	NA	TRBJ2-5	CASSLEDGILETQYF	TGCGCCAGCAGCTTGGAGGACGGAATATTAGAGACCCAGTACTTC
NA	TRBV19	NA	TRBJ2-7	CASSMTDSSYEQYF	TGTGCCAGTAGTATGACTGACAGCTCCTACGAGCAGTACTTC
TRBD2	TRBV9	NA	TRBJ2-5	CASSVGRLAAQETQYF	TGTGCCAGCAGCGTAGGAAGGCTAGCGGCCCAAGAGACCCAATACTTC
NA	TRBV9	medium-sized	TRBJ1-1	CASSAGTWDEAFF	TGTGCCAGCAGCGCCGGGACATGGGATGAAGCTTTCTTT
TRBD1	TRBV5-5	NA	TRBJ2-2	CASSQKGTGGAGGELFF	TGTGCCAGCAGCCAGAAAGGGACAGGGGGCGCCGGCGGGGAGCTGTTTTTT